What follows describes a single T cell receptor beta chain. This CDR3 is built from 17 residues. Germline loops: CDR1 SGHRS, CDR2 YFSETQ. After removal of 4 bases from V and 3 bases from J, the junction contained 10 bases not matched to a gene. These data come from a study of blood T cell repertoires in COVID-19. Overall study: Nucleic acid was either cDNA or gDNA, and it came from T cells, B-cell-depleted T cells, or PBMCs.

In the authors' methods: Reference gene primer amplification in the assay estimated nucleated cell counts. Only in-frame clones appear in the TCRdb table, and some are missing; sequencing was by immunoSEQ multiplex PCR. The DNA gave D and trimming, while V, J and clone size come from that table. Among over 250,000 clones listed, roughly 89% were seen once. V and J are TRBV5-1 and TRBJ2-1, with 10 bases lining up with TRBD2. The sequenced material came from peripheral blood. The clonotype comes from a man aged 50-59 years with acute or convalescent COVID-19. The CDR3 sequence is CASSPLPLAGDYNEQFF. CDR3 in DNA: TGCGCCAGCAGCCCGCTACCTCTAGCGGGGGACTACAATGAGCAGTTCTTC.